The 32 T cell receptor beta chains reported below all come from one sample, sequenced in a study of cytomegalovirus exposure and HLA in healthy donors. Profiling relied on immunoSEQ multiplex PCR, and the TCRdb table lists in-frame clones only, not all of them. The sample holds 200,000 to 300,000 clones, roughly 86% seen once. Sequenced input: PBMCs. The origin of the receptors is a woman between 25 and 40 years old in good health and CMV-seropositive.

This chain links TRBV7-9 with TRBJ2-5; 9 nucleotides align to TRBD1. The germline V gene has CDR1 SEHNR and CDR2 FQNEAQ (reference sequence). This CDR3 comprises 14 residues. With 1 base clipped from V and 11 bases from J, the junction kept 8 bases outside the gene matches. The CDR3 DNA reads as TGTGCCAGCAGCTTAGAAGGGACAGGGTCGGCGCAGTACTTC. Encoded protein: CASSLEGTGSAQYF.

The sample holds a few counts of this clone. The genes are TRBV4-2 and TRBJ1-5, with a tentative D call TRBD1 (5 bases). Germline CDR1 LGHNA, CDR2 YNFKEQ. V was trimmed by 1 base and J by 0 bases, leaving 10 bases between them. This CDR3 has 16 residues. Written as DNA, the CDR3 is TGTGCCAGCAGCCAAGCGACAGTTAATAGCAATCAGCCCCAGCATTTT. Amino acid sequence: CASSQATVNSNQPQHF.

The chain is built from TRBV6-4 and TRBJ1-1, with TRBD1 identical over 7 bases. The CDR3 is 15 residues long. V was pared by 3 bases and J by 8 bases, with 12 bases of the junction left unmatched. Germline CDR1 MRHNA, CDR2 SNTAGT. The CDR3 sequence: CASSEIGGFAQEAFF. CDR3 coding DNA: TGTGCCAGCAGTGAGATAGGGGGCTTTGCCCAAGAAGCTTTCTTT.

In DNA, the CDR3 is TGTGCCTGTTCCTCGTTGTCCCCGAAACTGTTTTTT. Amino acids: CACSSLSPKLFF. The chain employs TRBV30 and TRBJ1-4; D is uncertain. The CDR3 is 12 residues long. V was trimmed by 6 bases and J by 11 bases, leaving 16 bases between them. CDR1 and CDR2 from the germline V gene are GTSNPN and SVGIG (reference sequence). Using reference TRBV30 and TRBJ1-4 for the parts outside the CDR3, the full variable domain is SQTIHQWPATLVQPVGSPLSLECTVEGTSNPNLYWYRQAAGRGLQLLFYSVGIGQISSEVPQNLSASRPQDRQFILSSKKLLLSDSGFYLCACSSLSPKLFFGSGTQLSVL.

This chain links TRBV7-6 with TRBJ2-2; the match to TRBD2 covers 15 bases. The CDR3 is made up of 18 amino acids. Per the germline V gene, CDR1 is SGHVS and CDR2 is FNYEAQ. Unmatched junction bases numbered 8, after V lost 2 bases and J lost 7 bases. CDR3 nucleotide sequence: TGTGCCAGCAGCTTAACCCGGACTAGCGGGAGGGCTTACGGGGAGCTGTTTTTT. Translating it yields CASSLTRTSGRAYGELFF. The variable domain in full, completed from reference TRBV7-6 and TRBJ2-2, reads GAGVSQSPRYKVTKRGQDVALRCDPISGHVSLYWYRQALGQGPEFLTYFNYEAQQDKSGLPNDRFSAERPEGSISTLTIQRTEQRDSAMYRCASSLTRTSGRAYGELFFGEGSRLTVL.

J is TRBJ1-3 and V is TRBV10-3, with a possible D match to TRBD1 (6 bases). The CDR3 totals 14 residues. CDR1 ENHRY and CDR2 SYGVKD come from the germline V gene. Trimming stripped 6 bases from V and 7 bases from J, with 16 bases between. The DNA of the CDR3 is TGTGCCATCAGAGTACCCGGGACAATGAACACCATATATTTT. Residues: CAIRVPGTMNTIYF.

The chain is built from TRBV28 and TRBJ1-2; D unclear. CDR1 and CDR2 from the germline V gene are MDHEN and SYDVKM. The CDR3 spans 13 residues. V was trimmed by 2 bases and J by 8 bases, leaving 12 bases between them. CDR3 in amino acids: CASSLNLSYGYTF. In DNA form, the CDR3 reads TGTGCCAGCAGTTTAAACCTTTCCTACGGCTACACCTTC.

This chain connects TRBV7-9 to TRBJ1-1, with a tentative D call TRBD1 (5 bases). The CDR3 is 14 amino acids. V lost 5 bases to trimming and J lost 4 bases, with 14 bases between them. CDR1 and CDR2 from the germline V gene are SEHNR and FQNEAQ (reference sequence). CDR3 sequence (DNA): TGTGCCAGCAGCATCGGCCACAGGAGCACTGAAGCTTTCTTT. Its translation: CASSIGHRSTEAFF.

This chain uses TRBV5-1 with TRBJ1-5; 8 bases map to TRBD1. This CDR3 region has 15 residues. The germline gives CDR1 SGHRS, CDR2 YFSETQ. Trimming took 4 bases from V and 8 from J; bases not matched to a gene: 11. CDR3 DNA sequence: TGCGCCAGCAGCCGGGCAGGGGACAGGTCTGAGCCCCAGCATTTT. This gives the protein CASSRAGDRSEPQHF. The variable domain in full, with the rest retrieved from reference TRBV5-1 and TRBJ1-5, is KAGVTQTPRYLIKTRGQQVTLSCSPISGHRSVSWYQQTPGQGLQFLFEYFSETQRNKGNFPGRFSGRQFSNSRSEMNVSTLELGDSALYLCASSRAGDRSEPQHFGDGTRLSIL.

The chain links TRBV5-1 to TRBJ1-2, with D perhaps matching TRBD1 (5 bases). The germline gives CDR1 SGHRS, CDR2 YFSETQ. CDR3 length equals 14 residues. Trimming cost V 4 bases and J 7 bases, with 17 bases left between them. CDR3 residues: CASSGGGSGAGYTF. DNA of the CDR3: TGCGCCAGCAGCGGCGGGGGTAGCGGGGCTGGCTACACCTTC.

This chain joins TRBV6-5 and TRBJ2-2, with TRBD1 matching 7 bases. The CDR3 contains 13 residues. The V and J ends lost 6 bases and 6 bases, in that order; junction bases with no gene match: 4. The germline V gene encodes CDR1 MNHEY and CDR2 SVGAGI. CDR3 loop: CASSYRGSGELFF. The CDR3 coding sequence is TGTGCCAGCAGCTACAGGGGTTCCGGGGAGCTGTTTTTT.

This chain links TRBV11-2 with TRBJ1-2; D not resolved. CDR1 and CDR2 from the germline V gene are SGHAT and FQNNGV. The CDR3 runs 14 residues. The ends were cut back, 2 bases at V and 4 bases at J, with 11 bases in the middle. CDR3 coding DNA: TGTGCCAGCAGCTTACCGGGATCCCCCTATGGCTACACCTTC. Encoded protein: CASSLPGSPYGYTF. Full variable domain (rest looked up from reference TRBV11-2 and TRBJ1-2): EAGVAQSPRYKIIEKRQSVAFWCNPISGHATLYWYQQILGQGPKLLIQFQNNGVVDDSQLPKDRFSAERLKGVDSTLKIQPAKLEDSAVYLCASSLPGSPYGYTFGSGTRLTVV.

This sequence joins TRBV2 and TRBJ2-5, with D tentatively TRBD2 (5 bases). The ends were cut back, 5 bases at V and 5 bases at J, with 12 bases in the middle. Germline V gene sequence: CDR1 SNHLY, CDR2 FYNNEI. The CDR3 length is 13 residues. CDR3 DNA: TGTGCCAGCAGTAAGATCGGGGAGGAGACCCAGTACTTC. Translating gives CASSKIGEETQYF. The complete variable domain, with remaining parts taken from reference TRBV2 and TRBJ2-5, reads EPEVTQTPSHQVTQMGQEVILRCVPISNHLYFYWYRQILGQKVEFLVSFYNNEISEKSEIFDDQFSVERPDGSNFTLKIRSTKLEDSAMYFCASSKIGEETQYFGPGTRLLVL.

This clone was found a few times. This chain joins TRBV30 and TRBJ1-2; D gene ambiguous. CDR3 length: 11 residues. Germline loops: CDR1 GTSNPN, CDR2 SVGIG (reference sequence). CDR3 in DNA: TGTGTCAGTAGCAAAGGACTCGGCTACACCTTC. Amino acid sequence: CVSSKGLGYTF.

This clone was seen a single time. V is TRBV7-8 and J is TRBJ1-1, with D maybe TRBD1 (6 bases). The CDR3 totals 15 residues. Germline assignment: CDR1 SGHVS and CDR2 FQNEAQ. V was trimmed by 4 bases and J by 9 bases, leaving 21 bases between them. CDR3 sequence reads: CASSSDTGFFYKAFF. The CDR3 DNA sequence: TGTGCCAGCAGCTCAGATACAGGGTTCTTTTACAAAGCTTTCTTT.

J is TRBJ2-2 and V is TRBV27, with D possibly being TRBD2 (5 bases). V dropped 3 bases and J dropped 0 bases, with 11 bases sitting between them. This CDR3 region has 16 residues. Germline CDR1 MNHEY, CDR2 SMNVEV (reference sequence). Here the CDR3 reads CASSFWRNPNTGELFF. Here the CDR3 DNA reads TGTGCCAGCAGTTTTTGGAGGAACCCGAACACCGGGGAGCTGTTTTTT.

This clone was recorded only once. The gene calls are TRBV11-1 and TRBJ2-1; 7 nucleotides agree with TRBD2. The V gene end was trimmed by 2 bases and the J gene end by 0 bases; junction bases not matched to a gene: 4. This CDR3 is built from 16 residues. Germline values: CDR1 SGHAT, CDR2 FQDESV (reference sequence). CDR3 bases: TGTGCCAGCAGCTTATTCCTAGCGGCCTCCTACAATGAGCAGTTCTTC. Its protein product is CASSLFLAASYNEQFF.

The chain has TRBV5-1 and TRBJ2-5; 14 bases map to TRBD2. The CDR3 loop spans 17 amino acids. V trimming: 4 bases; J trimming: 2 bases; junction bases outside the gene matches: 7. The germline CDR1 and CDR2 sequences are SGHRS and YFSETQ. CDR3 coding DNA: TGCGCCAGCAGCACTGGGACTAGCGGGAGACCACAAGAGACCCAGTACTTC. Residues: CASSTGTSGRPQETQYF.

The CDR3 loop is CASSFVSSTASYGYTF. The CDR3 nucleotides read TGTGCCAGCAGTTTCGTTTCGTCGACAGCCAGTTATGGCTACACCTTC. This chain joins TRBV27 and TRBJ1-2; D possibly corresponds to TRBD1 (5 bases). CDR1 MNHEY and CDR2 SMNVEV come from the germline V gene (reference sequence). This CDR3 has 16 residues. The V and J ends lost 3 bases and 5 bases respectively, with 19 bases between them.

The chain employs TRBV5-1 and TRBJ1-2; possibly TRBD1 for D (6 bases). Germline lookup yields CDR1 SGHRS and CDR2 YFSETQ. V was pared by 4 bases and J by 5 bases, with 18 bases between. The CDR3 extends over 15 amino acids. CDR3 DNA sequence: TGCGCCAGCAGCCTACGGGGGGAGAGGGGGTATGGCTACACCTTC. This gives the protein CASSLRGERGYGYTF.

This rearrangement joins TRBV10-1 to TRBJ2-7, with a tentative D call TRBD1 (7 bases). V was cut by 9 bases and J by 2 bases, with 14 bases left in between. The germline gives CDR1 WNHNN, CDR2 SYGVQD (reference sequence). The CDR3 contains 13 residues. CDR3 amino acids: CASLEGQPYEQYF. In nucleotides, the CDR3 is TGCGCCAGTCTGGAGGGACAGCCCTACGAGCAGTACTTC.

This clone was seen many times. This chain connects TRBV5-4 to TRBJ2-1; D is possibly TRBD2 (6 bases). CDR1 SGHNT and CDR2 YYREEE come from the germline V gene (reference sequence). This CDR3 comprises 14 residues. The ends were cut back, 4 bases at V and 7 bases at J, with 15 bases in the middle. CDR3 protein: CASSLLGRENEQFF. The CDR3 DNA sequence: TGTGCCAGCAGCCTCCTCGGGCGGGAAAATGAGCAGTTCTTC.

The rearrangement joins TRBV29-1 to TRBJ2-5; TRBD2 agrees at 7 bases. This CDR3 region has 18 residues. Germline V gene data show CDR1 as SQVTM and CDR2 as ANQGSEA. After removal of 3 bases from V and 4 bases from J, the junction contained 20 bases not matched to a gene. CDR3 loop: CSVEAAIGWREIPETQYF. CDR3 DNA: TGCAGCGTTGAGGCGGCCATCGGTTGGCGGGAGATTCCAGAGACCCAGTACTTC.

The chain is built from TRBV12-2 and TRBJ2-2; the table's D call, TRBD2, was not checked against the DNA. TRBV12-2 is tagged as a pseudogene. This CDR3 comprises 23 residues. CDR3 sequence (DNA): TGTGCAAGTCGCCCCGCGGGGAGGACTAGCGGGAGTTTCCCCCAACACCGACCCGGGGAGCTGTTTTTT. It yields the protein CASRPAGRTSGSFPQHRPGELFF.

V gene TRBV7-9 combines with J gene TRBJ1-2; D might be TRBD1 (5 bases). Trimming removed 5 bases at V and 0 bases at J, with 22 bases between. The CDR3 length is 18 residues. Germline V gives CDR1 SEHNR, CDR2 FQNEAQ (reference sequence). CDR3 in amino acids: CASSTHAGWYEANYGYTF. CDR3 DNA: TGTGCCAGCAGCACCCATGCAGGGTGGTACGAAGCTAACTATGGCTACACCTTC.

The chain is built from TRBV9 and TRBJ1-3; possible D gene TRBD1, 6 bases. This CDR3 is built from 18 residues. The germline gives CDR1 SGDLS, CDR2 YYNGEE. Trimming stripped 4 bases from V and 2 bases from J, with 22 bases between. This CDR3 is CASSMTGDTALTGNTIYF. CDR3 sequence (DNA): TGTGCCAGCAGCATGACCGGGGACACGGCCCTAACTGGAAACACCATATATTTT.

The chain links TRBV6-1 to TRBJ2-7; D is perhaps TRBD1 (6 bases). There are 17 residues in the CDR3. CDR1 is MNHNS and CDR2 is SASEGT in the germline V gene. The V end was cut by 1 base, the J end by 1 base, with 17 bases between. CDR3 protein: CASSEGPQGVISYEQYF. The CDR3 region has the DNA TGTGCCAGCAGTGAAGGACCACAGGGAGTGATATCCTACGAGCAGTACTTC.

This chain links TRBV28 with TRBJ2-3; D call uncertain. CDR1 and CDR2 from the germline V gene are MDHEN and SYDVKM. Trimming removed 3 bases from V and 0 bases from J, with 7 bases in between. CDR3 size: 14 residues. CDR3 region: CASSLPVSTDTQYF. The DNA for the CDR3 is TGTGCCAGCAGTTTGCCAGTAAGCACAGATACGCAGTATTTT.

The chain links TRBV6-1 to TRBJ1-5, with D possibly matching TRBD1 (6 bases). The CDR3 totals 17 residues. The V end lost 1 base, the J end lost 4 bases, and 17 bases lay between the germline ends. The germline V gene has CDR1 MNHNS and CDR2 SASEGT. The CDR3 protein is CASSEEMKGVINQPQHF. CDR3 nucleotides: TGTGCCAGCAGTGAAGAGATGAAGGGGGTGATTAATCAGCCCCAGCATTTT.

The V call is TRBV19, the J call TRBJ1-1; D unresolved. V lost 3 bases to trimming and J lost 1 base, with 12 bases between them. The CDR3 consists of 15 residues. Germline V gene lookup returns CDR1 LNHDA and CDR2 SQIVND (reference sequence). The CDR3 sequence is CASSIWQAKNTEAFF. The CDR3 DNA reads TGTGCCAGTAGTATTTGGCAGGCGAAGAACACTGAAGCTTTCTTT.

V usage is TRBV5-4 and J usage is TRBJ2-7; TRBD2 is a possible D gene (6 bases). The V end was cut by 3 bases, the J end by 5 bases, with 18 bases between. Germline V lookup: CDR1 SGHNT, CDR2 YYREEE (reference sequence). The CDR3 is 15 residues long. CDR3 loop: CASSSPTSRHDEQYF. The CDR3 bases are TGTGCCAGCAGCTCCCCCACTAGCAGGCACGACGAGCAGTACTTC.

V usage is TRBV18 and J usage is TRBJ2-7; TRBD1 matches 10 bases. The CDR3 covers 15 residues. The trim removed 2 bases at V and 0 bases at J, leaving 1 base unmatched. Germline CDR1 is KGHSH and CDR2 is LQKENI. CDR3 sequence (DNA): TGTGCCAGCTCACCAGGACAGGGGGGCTCCTACGAGCAGTACTTC. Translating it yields CASSPGQGGSYEQYF.